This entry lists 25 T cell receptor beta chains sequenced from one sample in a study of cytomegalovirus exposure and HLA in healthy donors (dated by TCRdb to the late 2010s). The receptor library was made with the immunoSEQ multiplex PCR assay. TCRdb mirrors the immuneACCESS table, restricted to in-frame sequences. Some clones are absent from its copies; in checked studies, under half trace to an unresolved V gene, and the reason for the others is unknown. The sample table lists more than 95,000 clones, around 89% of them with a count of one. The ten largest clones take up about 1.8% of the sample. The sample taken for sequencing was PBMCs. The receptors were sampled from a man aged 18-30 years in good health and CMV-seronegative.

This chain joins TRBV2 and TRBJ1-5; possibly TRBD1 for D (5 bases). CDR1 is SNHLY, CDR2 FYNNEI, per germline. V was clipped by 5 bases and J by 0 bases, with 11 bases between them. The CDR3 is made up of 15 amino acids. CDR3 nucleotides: TGTGCCAGCAGTCCAGGGCCCCTTAGCAATCAGCCCCAGCATTTT. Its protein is CASSPGPLSNQPQHF. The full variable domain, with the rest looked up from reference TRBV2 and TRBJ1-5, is EPEVTQTPSHQVTQMGQEVILRCVPISNHLYFYWYRQILGQKVEFLVSFYNNEISEKSEIFDDQFSVERPDGSNFTLKIRSTKLEDSAMYFCASSPGPLSNQPQHFGDGTRLSIL.

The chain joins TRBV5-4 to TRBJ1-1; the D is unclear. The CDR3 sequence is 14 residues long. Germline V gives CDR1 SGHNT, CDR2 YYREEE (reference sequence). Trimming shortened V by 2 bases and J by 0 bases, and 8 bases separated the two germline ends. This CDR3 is CASSFLSMNTEAFF. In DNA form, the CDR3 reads TGTGCCAGCAGCTTTCTCAGTATGAACACTGAAGCTTTCTTT. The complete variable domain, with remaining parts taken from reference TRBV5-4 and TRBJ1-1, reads ETGVTQSPTHLIKTRGQQVTLRCSSQSGHNTVSWYQQALGQGPQFIFQYYREEENGRGNFPPRFSGLQFPNYSSELNVNALELDDSALYLCASSFLSMNTEAFFGQGTRLTVV.

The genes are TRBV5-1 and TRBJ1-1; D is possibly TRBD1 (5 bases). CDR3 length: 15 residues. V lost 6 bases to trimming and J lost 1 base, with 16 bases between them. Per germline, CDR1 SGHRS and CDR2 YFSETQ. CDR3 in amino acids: CASTRTQAKNTEAFF. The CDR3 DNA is TGCGCCAGCACTAGGACACAAGCGAAGAACACTGAAGCTTTCTTT.

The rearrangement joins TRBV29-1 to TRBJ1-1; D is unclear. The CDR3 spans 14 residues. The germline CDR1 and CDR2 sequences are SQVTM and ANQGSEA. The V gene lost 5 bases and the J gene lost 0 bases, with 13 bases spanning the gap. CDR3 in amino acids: CSVCRSVMNTEAFF. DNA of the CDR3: TGCAGCGTTTGCCGGAGCGTAATGAACACTGAAGCTTTCTTT.

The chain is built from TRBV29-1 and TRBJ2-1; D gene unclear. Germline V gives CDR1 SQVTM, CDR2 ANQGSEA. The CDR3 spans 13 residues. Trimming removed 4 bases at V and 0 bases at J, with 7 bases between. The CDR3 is CSVGSSSYNEQFF. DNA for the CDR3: TGCAGCGTTGGATCCAGCTCCTACAATGAGCAGTTCTTC.

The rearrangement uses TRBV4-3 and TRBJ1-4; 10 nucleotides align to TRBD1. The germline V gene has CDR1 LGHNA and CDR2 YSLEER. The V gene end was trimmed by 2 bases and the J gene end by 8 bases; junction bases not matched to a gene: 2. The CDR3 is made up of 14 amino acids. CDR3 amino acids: CASSQPGQGEKLFF. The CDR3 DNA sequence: TGCGCCAGCAGCCAACCGGGACAGGGGGAAAAACTGTTTTTT.

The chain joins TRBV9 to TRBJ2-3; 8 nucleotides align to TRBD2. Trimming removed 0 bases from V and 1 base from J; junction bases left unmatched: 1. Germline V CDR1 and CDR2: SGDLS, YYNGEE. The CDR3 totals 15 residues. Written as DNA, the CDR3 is TGTGCCAGCAGCGTAGTTAGCGGGGGCACAGATACGCAGTATTTT. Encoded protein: CASSVVSGGTDTQYF.

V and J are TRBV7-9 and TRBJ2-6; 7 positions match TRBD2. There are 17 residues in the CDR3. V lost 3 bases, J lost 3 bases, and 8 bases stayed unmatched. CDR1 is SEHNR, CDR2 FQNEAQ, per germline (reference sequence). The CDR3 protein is CASSFPGGRYGANVLTF. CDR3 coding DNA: TGTGCCAGCAGCTTCCCGGGGGGACGGTATGGGGCCAACGTCCTGACTTTC.

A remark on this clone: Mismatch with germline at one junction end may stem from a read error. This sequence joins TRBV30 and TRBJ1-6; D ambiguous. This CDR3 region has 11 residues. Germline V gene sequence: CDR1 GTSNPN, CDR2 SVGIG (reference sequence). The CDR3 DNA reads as TGTGCCTGGAGTGTCACGGGAAAGGTTGAATTT. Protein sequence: CAWSVTGKVEF.

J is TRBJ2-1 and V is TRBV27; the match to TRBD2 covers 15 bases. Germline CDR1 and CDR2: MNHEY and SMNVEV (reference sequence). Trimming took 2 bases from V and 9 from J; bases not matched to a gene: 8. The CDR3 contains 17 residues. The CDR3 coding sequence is TGTGCCAGCAGTTTACATTTCGGGACTAGCGGGAGGTTTGAGCAGTTCTTC. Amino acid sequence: CASSLHFGTSGRFEQFF.

The CDR3 nucleotides read TGTGCCAGTAGTATTGGAGTCAGGGGGGACTATGGCTACACCTTC. This encodes CASSIGVRGDYGYTF. The rearrangement uses TRBV19 and TRBJ1-2; 7 bases line up with TRBD1. The CDR3 extends over 15 amino acids. With V trimmed by 3 bases and J by 3 bases, 7 bases remained unmatched. Germline V gives CDR1 LNHDA, CDR2 SQIVND (reference sequence).

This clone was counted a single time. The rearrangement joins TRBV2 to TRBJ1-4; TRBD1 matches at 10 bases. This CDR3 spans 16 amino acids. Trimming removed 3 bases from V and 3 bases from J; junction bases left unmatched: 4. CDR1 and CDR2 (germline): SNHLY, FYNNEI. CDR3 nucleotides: TGTGCCAGCAGTGAGTGGGGACAGGGGCCTAATGAAAAACTGTTTTTT. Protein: CASSEWGQGPNEKLFF.

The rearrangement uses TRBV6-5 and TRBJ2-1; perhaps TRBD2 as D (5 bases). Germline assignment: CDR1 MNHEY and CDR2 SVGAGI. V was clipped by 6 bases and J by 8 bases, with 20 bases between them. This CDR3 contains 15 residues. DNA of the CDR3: TGTGCCAGCAGCTCCTTCATTTCTAAGGAGGATGAGCAGTTCTTC. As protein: CASSSFISKEDEQFF.

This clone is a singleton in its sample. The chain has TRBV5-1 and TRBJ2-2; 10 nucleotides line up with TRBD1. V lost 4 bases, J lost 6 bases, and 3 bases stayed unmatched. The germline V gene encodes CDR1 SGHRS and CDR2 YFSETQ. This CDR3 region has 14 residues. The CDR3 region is CASSQGQGPGELFF. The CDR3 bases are TGCGCCAGCAGCCAGGGACAGGGGCCCGGGGAGCTGTTTTTT. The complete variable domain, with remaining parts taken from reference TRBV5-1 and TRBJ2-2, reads KAGVTQTPRYLIKTRGQQVTLSCSPISGHRSVSWYQQTPGQGLQFLFEYFSETQRNKGNFPGRFSGRQFSNSRSEMNVSTLELGDSALYLCASSQGQGPGELFFGEGSRLTVL.

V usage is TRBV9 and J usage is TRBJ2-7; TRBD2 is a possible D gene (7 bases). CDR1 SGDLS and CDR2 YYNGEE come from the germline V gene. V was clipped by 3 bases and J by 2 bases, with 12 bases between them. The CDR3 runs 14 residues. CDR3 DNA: TGTGCCAGCAGCGGCGGGGGCCAGGCCTACGAGCAGTACTTC. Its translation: CASSGGGQAYEQYF.

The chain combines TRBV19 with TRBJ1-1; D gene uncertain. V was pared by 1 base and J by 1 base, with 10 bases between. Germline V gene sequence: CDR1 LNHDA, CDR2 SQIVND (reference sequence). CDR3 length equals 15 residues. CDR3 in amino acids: CASSIVVRGNTEAFF. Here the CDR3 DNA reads TGTGCCAGTAGTATAGTAGTGCGGGGGAACACTGAAGCTTTCTTT.

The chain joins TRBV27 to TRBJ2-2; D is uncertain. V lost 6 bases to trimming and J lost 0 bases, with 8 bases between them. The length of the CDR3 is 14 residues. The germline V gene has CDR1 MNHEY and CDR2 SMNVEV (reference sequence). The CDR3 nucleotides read TGTGCCAGCAGCAATACAGCGAACACCGGGGAGCTGTTTTTT. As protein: CASSNTANTGELFF.

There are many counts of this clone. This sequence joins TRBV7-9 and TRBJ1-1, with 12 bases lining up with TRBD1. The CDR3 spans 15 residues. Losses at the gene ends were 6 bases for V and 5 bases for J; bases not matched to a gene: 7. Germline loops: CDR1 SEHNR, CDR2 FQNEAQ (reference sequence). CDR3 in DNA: TGTGCCAGCAGGGAGCGGGACAGGGGGCGAACTGAAGCTTTCTTT. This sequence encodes CASRERDRGRTEAFF.

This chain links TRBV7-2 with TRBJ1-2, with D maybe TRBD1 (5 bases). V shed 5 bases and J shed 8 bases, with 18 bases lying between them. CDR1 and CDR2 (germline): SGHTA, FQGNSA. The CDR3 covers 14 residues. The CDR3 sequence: CASSPNRIYGGYTF. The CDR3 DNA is TGTGCCAGCAGCCCTAACAGGATTTATGGGGGCTACACCTTC.

CDR3 protein: CASSLIGRVTTGELFF. The CDR3 DNA follows: TGTGCCAGCAGCTTAATTGGCAGGGTGACCACCGGGGAGCTGTTTTTT. The chain couples TRBV7-6 to TRBJ2-2; D might be TRBD1 (5 bases). V dropped 2 bases and J dropped 4 bases, with 14 bases sitting between them. This CDR3 has 16 residues. Germline V lookup: CDR1 SGHVS, CDR2 FNYEAQ.

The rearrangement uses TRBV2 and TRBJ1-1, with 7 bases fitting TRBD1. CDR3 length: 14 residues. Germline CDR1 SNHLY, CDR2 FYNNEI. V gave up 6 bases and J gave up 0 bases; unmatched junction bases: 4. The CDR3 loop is CASRGTAMNTEAFF. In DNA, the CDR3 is TGTGCCAGCAGGGGGACAGCCATGAACACTGAAGCTTTCTTT.

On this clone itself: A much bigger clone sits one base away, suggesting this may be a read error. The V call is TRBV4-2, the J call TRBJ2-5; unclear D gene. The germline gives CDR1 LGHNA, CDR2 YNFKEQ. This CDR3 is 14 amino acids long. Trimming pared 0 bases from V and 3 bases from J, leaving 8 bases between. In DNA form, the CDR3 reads TGTGCCAGCAGCCAAGATACTTCGAAAGAGACCCAGTACTTC. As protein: CASSQDTSKETQYF.

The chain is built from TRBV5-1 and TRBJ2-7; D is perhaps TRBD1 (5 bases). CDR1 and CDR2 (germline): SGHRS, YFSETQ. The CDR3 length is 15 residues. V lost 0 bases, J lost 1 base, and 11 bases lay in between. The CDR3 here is CASSLEGRASYEQYF. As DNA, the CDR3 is TGCGCCAGCAGCTTGGAGGGCAGGGCGTCCTACGAGCAGTACTTC.

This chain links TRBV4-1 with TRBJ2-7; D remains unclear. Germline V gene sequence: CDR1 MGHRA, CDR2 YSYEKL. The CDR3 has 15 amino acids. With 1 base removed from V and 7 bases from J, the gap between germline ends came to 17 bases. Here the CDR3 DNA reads TGCGCCAGCAGCCAAGCTCTCGGCCCAGGCGTAGAGCAGTACTTC. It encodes CASSQALGPGVEQYF.

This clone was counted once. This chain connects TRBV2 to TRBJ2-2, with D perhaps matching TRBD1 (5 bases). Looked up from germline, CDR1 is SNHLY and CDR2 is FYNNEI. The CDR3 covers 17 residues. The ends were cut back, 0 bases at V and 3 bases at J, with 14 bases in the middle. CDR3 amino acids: CASSEAWGQGDTGELFF. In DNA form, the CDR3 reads TGTGCCAGCAGTGAAGCATGGGGTCAGGGTGACACCGGGGAGCTGTTTTTT. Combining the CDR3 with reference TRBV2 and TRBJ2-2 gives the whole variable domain EPEVTQTPSHQVTQMGQEVILRCVPISNHLYFYWYRQILGQKVEFLVSFYNNEISEKSEIFDDQFSVERPDGSNFTLKIRSTKLEDSAMYFCASSEAWGQGDTGELFFGEGSRLTVL.